This T cell receptor beta chain derives from a study of PD-1 blockade in classical Hodgkin lymphoma (dated by TCRdb to the early 2020s). Broadly, across the study: Nivolumab dosing was 3 mg/kg intravenously every 2 weeks, continuing until either disease progression or unacceptable toxicity. The study used TCR beta sequencing and CyTOF to define a peripheral blood immune signature of response to PD-1 blockade in classical Hodgkin lymphoma.

General study outcomes and caveats: Lower diversity was observed in patients in whom nivolumab was started less than 1 year after ASCT, and these patients were excluded from later analyses so that confounding by immune reconstitution would be avoided. Baseline TCR diversity was reported as lower in newly diagnosed patients than in healthy donors, and lower still in relapsed/refractory patients. By C4D1, a significant rise was seen in CD4+ TCR diversity but not in CD8+ TCR diversity (p=0.0027 vs p=0.16), and the rise was most apparent among complete responders (p=0.02). Trial patients achieving complete response had baseline diversity similar to newly diagnosed patients, whereas partial responders and progressors had significantly lower diversity. The study covered only a single clinical trial cohort, and the causes of the repertoire differences, possibly disease activity or prior therapy, were still not defined.

As regards this clone: There is no known antigen for this receptor. Base-call qualities are not available, and no considerably larger clone is one nucleotide away.

This specimen's time point label, interpreted: cycle 4 day 1 (C4D1), after less than 7 weeks of nivolumab. Every trial patient had relapsed after autologous stem cell transplantation, and cohorts A, B and C differed in prior brentuximab vedotin exposure. The trial cohort was composed of about 53 patients with relapsed/refractory classical Hodgkin lymphoma, for whom complete response, partial response or progressive disease was recorded as best overall response. In the multi-cohort phase II CheckMate 205 trial, trial patients received single-agent nivolumab. Best overall response was determined by an independent review committee according to the 2007 International Working Group response criteria. Trial PBMCs were collected immediately before nivolumab initiation (C1D1) and during therapy at cycle 2 day 1 and cycle 4 day 1. Peripheral blood was collected in 8 mL Vacutainer Cell Preparation Tubes, from which PBMCs were isolated by centrifugation and then cryopreserved.

Genomic DNA was extracted with the Qiagen DNeasy kit from unsorted PBMCs and from negatively selected CD4+ and CD8+ fractions. TCR beta CDR3 regions were amplified by immunoSEQ multiplex PCR using primers annealing to V and J segments. Amplification bias was minimized using a synthetic immune receptor repertoire, and residual bias was removed computationally after sequencing. On the study's bioinformatics: Custom Python scripts were used to quantify repertoire diversity as the Shannon entropy index. Unsorted, CD4+ and CD8+ repertoires were examined separately, except in combined analyses, for which CD4+ and CD8+ sequences were merged in silico. Clonal expansion was defined as at least a 2-fold frequency increase after treatment relative to C1D1, with a pseudocount of 0.5 for undetected baseline clones. Singleton clones were defined as clones with 0 or 1 copy at C1D1, and non-singleton clones were defined as clones with 2 or more copies. Clones expanded in unsorted samples were annotated as CD4+, CD8+ or unknown by matching protein sequences in sorted samples from the same patient. Diversity changes from C1D1 to C4D1 were tested in paired samples using Wilcoxon tests. In its TCRdb copy, this immuneACCESS table keeps in-frame sequences only and misses some clones. Where compared with another copy, unresolved V genes explain less than half of these, and the others have no known cause. V and J calls and clone size are those listed in that table; D and trimming were worked out from the DNA. Present in this sample are about 52,000 clones, about nine tenths of which were seen just once. The top ten constitute 6% to 7.5% of the sample.

Sequenced material: peripheral blood mononuclear cells (PBMCs), taken before the fourth cycle of nivolumab. The clonotype originates from a human donor with classical Hodgkin lymphoma.

The CDR3 protein: CAISGTNYGYTF. Here is the DNA: TGTGCCATCAGTGGAACTAACTATGGCTACACCTTC. The chain links TRBV10-3 with TRBJ1-2; the D gene is unclear. V drops 4 bases and J drops 0 bases, leaving 3 bases in between. The CDR3 goes from the cysteine to the phenylalanine over 12 residues. Only the CDR3 region is kept as DNA, spanning 36 bases read in frame from base 1. CDR1 and CDR2, per the germline V gene, are ENHRY and SYGVKD.